Shown below are 30 T cell receptor beta chains from a single sample sequenced in a study of blood T cell repertoires in COVID-19. Here immunoSEQ multiplex PCR was the method, and the copy in TCRdb shows in-frame clones only, minus some. The sample contains approximately 230,000 clones, more than 70% of which appear only once. The sample comprised peripheral blood. These receptors originate from a man older than 75 with acute or convalescent COVID-19.

The rearrangement uses TRBV6-5 and TRBJ2-7; possible D gene TRBD1, 6 bases. This CDR3 is 13 amino acids long. The V gene's germline CDR1 is MNHEY and CDR2 SVGAGI. The germline V and J ends were trimmed by 8 bases and 2 bases, with 13 bases remaining between them. CDR3 protein: CASGTPNAYEQYF. The CDR3 nucleotides are TGTGCCAGCGGGACACCAAATGCCTACGAGCAGTACTTC.

The V and J genes are TRBV11-2 and TRBJ2-2; TRBD1 might be the D (6 bases). Deletions cut 1 base from V and 7 bases from J, with 16 bases between. The CDR3 length is 16 residues. The germline V gene encodes CDR1 SGHAT and CDR2 FQNNGV. DNA of the CDR3: TGTGCCAGCAGCTTAGGGTCGATCAGGGGAGTCGGGGAGCTGTTTTTT. Residues: CASSLGSIRGVGELFF. The full variable domain, rest sourced from reference TRBV11-2 and TRBJ2-2, is EAGVAQSPRYKIIEKRQSVAFWCNPISGHATLYWYQQILGQGPKLLIQFQNNGVVDDSQLPKDRFSAERLKGVDSTLKIQPAKLEDSAVYLCASSLGSIRGVGELFFGEGSRLTVL.

The chain joins TRBV30 to TRBJ1-5; no clear D. CDR3 length: 13 residues. V lost 3 bases and J lost 3, with 9 bases in between. Germline V gene sequence: CDR1 GTSNPN, CDR2 SVGIG (reference sequence). This CDR3 reads CAWSDQINQPQHF. The CDR3 DNA reads as TGTGCCTGGAGCGATCAGATCAATCAGCCCCAGCATTTT.

The chain couples TRBV4-1 to TRBJ2-1; D possibly corresponds to TRBD2 (6 bases). V gave up 5 bases and J gave up 6 bases, with 20 bases separating them. The CDR3 sequence is 16 residues long. Germline V gene data show CDR1 as MGHRA and CDR2 as YSYEKL. The CDR3 sequence is CASSEPGLRTVNEQFF. Here the CDR3 DNA reads TGCGCCAGCAGCGAACCGGGACTCAGAACGGTCAATGAGCAGTTCTTC.

CDR3 nucleotides: TGTGCCACCCAGCGACAGGGGATCTACGAGCAGTACTTC. This encodes CATQRQGIYEQYF. The chain has TRBV12-3 or TRBV12-4 and TRBJ2-7; 8 positions match TRBD1. The CDR3 spans 13 residues. V shed 10 bases, J shed 3 bases, and the junction held 8 bases outside the gene matches.

The CDR3 loop is CASSESGGPYEQYF. Here the CDR3 DNA reads TGTGCCAGCAGTGAAAGCGGGGGACCCTACGAGCAGTACTTC. This chain uses TRBV6-1 with TRBJ2-7, with 8 bases lining up with TRBD2. Germline V lookup: CDR1 MNHNS, CDR2 SASEGT. V dropped 2 bases and J dropped 2; count of bases not matched to a gene: 2. This CDR3 comprises 14 residues.

This clone was detected once. The chain uses TRBV5-1 and TRBJ2-5; D is unresolved. This CDR3 contains 12 residues. Germline V gene sequence: CDR1 SGHRS, CDR2 YFSETQ. V gave up 4 bases and J gave up 0 bases, with 4 bases separating them. CDR3 amino acids: CASSPDQETQYF. In DNA, the CDR3 is TGCGCCAGCAGCCCAGACCAAGAGACCCAGTACTTC. Full variable domain (remainder filled in from reference TRBV5-1 and TRBJ2-5): KAGVTQTPRYLIKTRGQQVTLSCSPISGHRSVSWYQQTPGQGLQFLFEYFSETQRNKGNFPGRFSGRQFSNSRSEMNVSTLELGDSALYLCASSPDQETQYFGPGTRLLVL.

The V gene is TRBV5-8, the J gene TRBJ1-2; no firm D call. CDR3 size: 12 residues. Germline V gene data show CDR1 as SGHTS and CDR2 as YDEGEE. Trimming took 0 bases from V and 8 from J, leaving 8 bases between them. The CDR3 reads CASSLVGRGYTF. CDR3 in DNA: TGTGCCAGCAGCTTGGTAGGGAGAGGCTACACCTTC.

The chain couples TRBV5-1 to TRBJ2-7; 8 bases agree with TRBD1. J lost 6 bases, V lost 0 bases, and 5 bases had no gene match. Looked up from germline, CDR1 is SGHRS and CDR2 is YFSETQ. The CDR3 sequence is 14 residues long. CDR3 sequence: CASSLGTGKVEQYF. CDR3 coding DNA: TGCGCCAGCAGCTTGGGGACAGGGAAGGTCGAGCAGTACTTC.

The V call is TRBV12-3 or TRBV12-4, the J call TRBJ1-1; D gene uncertain. Deletions cut 7 bases from V and 0 bases from J, with 9 bases between. The CDR3 consists of 13 residues. The CDR3 protein is CASNPAMNTEAFF. The CDR3 nucleotides read TGTGCCAGCAACCCCGCGATGAACACTGAAGCTTTCTTT.

The chain links TRBV19 to TRBJ2-2, with D perhaps TRBD1 (5 bases). Germline assignment: CDR1 LNHDA and CDR2 SQIVND (reference sequence). V lost 7 bases and J 0 bases, leaving 12 bases between the germline ends. There are 15 residues in the CDR3. In DNA, the CDR3 is TGTGCCAGTACCGTTTGGACAACGAACACCGGGGAGCTGTTTTTT. It yields the protein CASTVWTTNTGELFF.

CDR3 bases: TGTGCCAGCGAAACCTTAGGGACGGACAGGCAGTACTTC. Translated: CASETLGTDRQYF. V is TRBV13 and J is TRBJ2-7; a weak D match, TRBD1 (6 bases). Trimming shortened V by 8 bases and J by 9 bases, and 20 bases separated the two germline ends. Germline-derived CDR1 and CDR2 are PRHDT and FYEKMQ (reference sequence). This CDR3 has 13 amino acids.

A few counts support this clone. The gene calls are TRBV19 and TRBJ2-3, with TRBD2 identical over 8 bases. The CDR3 runs 14 residues. Germline CDR1 and CDR2: LNHDA and SQIVND (reference sequence). The junction had 8 bases not matched to a gene; V was cut back by 2 bases and J by 10 bases. Here the CDR3 DNA reads TGTGCCAGTAGTATACGCGGGGGGCAACGGGCGCAGTATTTT. This translates into CASSIRGGQRAQYF. The full variable domain, rest sourced from reference TRBV19 and TRBJ2-3, is DGGITQSPKYLFRKEGQNVTLSCEQNLNHDAMYWYRQDPGQGLRLIYYSQIVNDFQKGDIAEGYSVSREKKESFPLTVTSAQKNPTAFYLCASSIRGGQRAQYFGPGTRLTVL.

The V call is TRBV19, the J call TRBJ2-3; tentatively, D is TRBD1 (6 bases). V lost 9 bases to trimming and J lost 8 bases, with 15 bases between them. The CDR3 extends over 12 amino acids. The germline CDR1 and CDR2 sequences are LNHDA and SQIVND (reference sequence). In DNA, the CDR3 is TGTGCCAGCAGGGGTAGTAGCACTACGCAGTATTTT. It is translated as CASRGSSTTQYF.

This chain joins TRBV30 and TRBJ2-1; possibly TRBD1 for D (6 bases). Trimming cost V 2 bases and J 8 bases, with 10 bases left between them. The CDR3 covers 12 residues. Germline V CDR1 and CDR2: GTSNPN, SVGIG (reference sequence). CDR3 residues: CAWSQQGDEQFF. The CDR3 nucleotides are TGTGCCTGGAGTCAACAGGGCGATGAGCAGTTCTTC. Variable domain in full (rest from reference TRBV30 and TRBJ2-1): SQTIHQWPATLVQPVGSPLSLECTVEGTSNPNLYWYRQAAGRGLQLLFYSVGIGQISSEVPQNLSASRPQDRQFILSSKKLLLSDSGFYLCAWSQQGDEQFFGPGTRLTVL.

This clone was picked up one time. The chain uses TRBV6-5 and TRBJ1-2, with 8 bases that match TRBD1. CDR1 is MNHEY and CDR2 is SVGAGI in the germline V gene. The CDR3 consists of 13 residues. The ends lost 6 bases at V and 6 bases at J; junction bases unmatched: 6. The CDR3 DNA follows: TGTGCCAGCAGCGAGACAGGGGCGCATGGCTACACCTTC. Translation: CASSETGAHGYTF.

CDR3 in amino acids: CASSYARGEQYF. The CDR3 DNA sequence: TGTGCCAGCTCCTATGCCCGCGGCGAGCAGTACTTC. The chain recombines TRBV5-8 with TRBJ2-7; D is unresolved. The CDR3 spans 12 residues. Looked up from germline, CDR1 is SGHTS and CDR2 is YDEGEE. Trimming took off 7 bases at V and 6 bases at J, with 14 bases between the two ends.

The V and J genes are TRBV28 and TRBJ1-3; maybe TRBD1 (6 bases). Between the trimmed V and J ends, which lost 8 bases and 1 base, there was a span of 15 bases. In germline, CDR1 is MDHEN, CDR2 SYDVKM. This CDR3 is built from 15 residues. The CDR3 here is CASYRGHPSGNTIYF. The CDR3 nucleotides read TGTGCCAGCTATAGGGGACATCCTTCTGGAAACACCATATATTTT.

This chain uses TRBV2 with TRBJ2-1, with a possible D match to TRBD1 (6 bases). Germline V lookup: CDR1 SNHLY, CDR2 FYNNEI. V lost 7 bases to trimming and J lost 6 bases, with 10 bases between them. This CDR3 is built from 12 residues. The CDR3, as DNA: TGTGCCAGCAATTACAGGGCCAATGAGCAGTTCTTC. This sequence encodes CASNYRANEQFF. The complete variable domain, with remaining parts taken from reference TRBV2 and TRBJ2-1, reads EPEVTQTPSHQVTQMGQEVILRCVPISNHLYFYWYRQILGQKVEFLVSFYNNEISEKSEIFDDQFSVERPDGSNFTLKIRSTKLEDSAMYFCASNYRANEQFFGPGTRLTVL.

The V call is TRBV3-1 (or the pseudogene TRBV3-2), the J call TRBJ2-3; 8 nucleotides agree with TRBD1. CDR3 size: 17 residues. Trimming cost V 4 bases and J 0 bases; bases outside gene matches: 9. Germline V gene data show CDR1 as LGHDT and CDR2 as YNNKEL (reference sequence). CDR3 DNA: TGTGCCAGCAGCCGAGTCCGGGACAGGCGGAGCACAGATACGCAGTATTTT. Its protein is CASSRVRDRRSTDTQYF.

V gene TRBV2 combines with J gene TRBJ2-3, with D possibly being TRBD1 (5 bases). The germline V and J ends were trimmed by 6 bases and 1 base, with 17 bases remaining between them. From germline, CDR1 is SNHLY and CDR2 FYNNEI. The CDR3 is made up of 16 amino acids. The CDR3 nucleotides are TGTGCCAGCAGCGATACAGGAGACGGGCGCACAGATACGCAGTATTTT. This sequence encodes CASSDTGDGRTDTQYF.

This sequence joins TRBV19 and TRBJ1-1; possibly TRBD1 for D (5 bases). Trimming stripped 3 bases from V and 5 bases from J, with 16 bases between. Germline CDR1 and CDR2: LNHDA and SQIVND (reference sequence). The CDR3 consists of 15 residues. As DNA, the CDR3 is TGTGCCAGTAGTATTGAGGCGGGGCCACGGACTGAAGCTTTCTTT. It yields the protein CASSIEAGPRTEAFF.

The chain links TRBV3-1 (or the pseudogene TRBV3-2) to TRBJ2-2; the match to TRBD1 covers 7 bases. The CDR3 loop spans 16 amino acids. V shed 6 bases and J 0 bases; nucleotides not matched to a gene: 7. Germline lookup yields CDR1 LGHDT and CDR2 YNNKEL (reference sequence). Here the CDR3 reads CASRLTGTANTGELFF. The CDR3 nucleotides read TGTGCCAGCAGACTAACCGGGACAGCGAACACCGGGGAGCTGTTTTTT.

V and J are TRBV19 and TRBJ2-7; TRBD1 matches at 8 bases. J was trimmed by 3 bases and V by 6 bases; bases with no gene match: 10. The V gene's germline CDR1 is LNHDA and CDR2 SQIVND (reference sequence). This CDR3 is 15 amino acids long. As DNA, the CDR3 is TGTGCCAGTAGAAAGGACAGGGTAGGGCACTACGAGCAGTACTTC. Residues: CASRKDRVGHYEQYF.

The chain carries TRBV19 and TRBJ1-2; D uncertain. Trimming took off 6 bases at V and 8 bases at J, with 16 bases between the two ends. The CDR3 loop spans 13 amino acids. The germline V gene has CDR1 LNHDA and CDR2 SQIVND (reference sequence). CDR3 sequence: CASRPGINAGYTF. The CDR3 DNA reads as TGTGCCAGTAGACCCGGGATCAATGCCGGCTACACCTTC.

The chain recombines TRBV11-2 with TRBJ2-3; unclear D gene. V lost 1 base and J 9 bases, leaving 11 bases between the germline ends. This CDR3 has 13 residues. Germline V lookup: CDR1 SGHAT, CDR2 FQNNGV. CDR3 sequence: CASSLVVVRTQYF. The CDR3 DNA reads TGTGCCAGCAGCTTAGTAGTAGTCAGGACGCAGTATTTT.

V gene TRBV28 combines with J gene TRBJ1-3; no firm D call. Trimming took off 6 bases at V and 1 base at J, with 4 bases between the two ends. The CDR3 is made up of 12 amino acids. Looked up from germline, CDR1 is MDHEN and CDR2 is SYDVKM. The CDR3 coding sequence is TGTGCCAGCAGCTTTTCTGGAAACACCATATATTTT. Translated: CASSFSGNTIYF.

The V and J genes are TRBV5-6 and TRBJ2-1; D is unclear. V lost 0 bases, J lost 2 bases, and 6 bases lay in between. Germline CDR1 SGHDT, CDR2 YYEEEE. This CDR3 is built from 14 residues. CDR3 amino acids: CASSLGLPYNEQFF. CDR3 coding DNA: TGTGCCAGCAGCTTGGGACTTCCCTACAATGAGCAGTTCTTC.

The chain links TRBV3-1 (or the pseudogene TRBV3-2) to TRBJ2-7; no firm D call. V was pared by 4 bases and J by 4 bases, with 11 bases between. CDR1 and CDR2 (germline): LGHDT, YNNKEL (reference sequence). This CDR3 is built from 13 residues. The CDR3 DNA is TGTGCCAGCAGCCGGAGTACACCTTACGAGCAGTACTTC. It yields the protein CASSRSTPYEQYF.

This sequence joins TRBV5-1 and TRBJ2-1, with 11 bases lining up with TRBD1. Germline V gives CDR1 SGHRS, CDR2 YFSETQ. J was trimmed by 5 bases and V by 0 bases; bases with no gene match: 4. The CDR3 sequence is 16 residues long. The CDR3, as DNA: TGCGCCAGCAGCTTGGCCGGGACAGGGGGTAACAATGAGCAGTTCTTC. This translates into CASSLAGTGGNNEQFF.